This T cell receptor beta chain was identified during a study of beta chain features in type 1 diabetes. The study reverse transcribed the entire isolated RNA, so it sequenced expressed TCRB transcripts. The assay was immunoSEQ multiplex PCR, and TCRdb's table has in-frame clones only and misses some. The data hold about 900,000 clones, with roughly 17% observed a single time. The CDR3 is 14 residues long. V was pared by 2 bases and J by 5 bases, with 13 bases between. In germline, CDR1 is SGHTA, CDR2 FQGNSA. The sample consisted of naive CD4+ T cells from blood. The clonotype originates from a woman younger than 30 in good health. V and J are TRBV7-2 and TRBJ2-7; D is unclear. The CDR3 sequence: CASSLTPFRDEQYF. For the CDR3, the DNA is TGTGCCAGCAGCTTAACCCCGTTTAGGGACGAGCAGTACTTC.